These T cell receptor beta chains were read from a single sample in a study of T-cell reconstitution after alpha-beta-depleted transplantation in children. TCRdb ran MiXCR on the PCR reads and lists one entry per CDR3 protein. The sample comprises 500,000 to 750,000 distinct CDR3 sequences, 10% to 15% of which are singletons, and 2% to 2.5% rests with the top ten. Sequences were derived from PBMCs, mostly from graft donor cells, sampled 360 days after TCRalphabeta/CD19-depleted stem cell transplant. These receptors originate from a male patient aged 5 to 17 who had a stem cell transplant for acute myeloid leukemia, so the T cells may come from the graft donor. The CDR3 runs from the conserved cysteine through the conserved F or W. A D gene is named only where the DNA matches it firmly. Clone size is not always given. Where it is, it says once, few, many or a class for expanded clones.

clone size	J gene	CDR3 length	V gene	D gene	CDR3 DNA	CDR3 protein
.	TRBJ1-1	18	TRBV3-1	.	TGTGCCAGCAGCCAAGACCCTTGGGCAGGGAAGTTGAGGACTGAAGCTTTCTTT	CASSQDPWAGKLRTEAFF
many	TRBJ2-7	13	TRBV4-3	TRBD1	TGCGCCAGCAGCCAAGTGGGGACAGACGAGCAGTACTTC	CASSQVGTDEQYF
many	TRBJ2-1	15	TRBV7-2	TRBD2	TGTGCCAGCAGCTCCCGGACTAGCGGGAGGAGTGAGCAGTTCTTC	CASSSRTSGRSEQFF
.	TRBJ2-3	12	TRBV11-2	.	TGTGCCAGCAGCTTAGGGGTAGAAGCGCAGTATTTT	CASSLGVEAQYF
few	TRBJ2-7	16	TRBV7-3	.	TGTGCCAGCAGCTTTAGGGGTAGCGCGGGAAAGGACGAGCAGTACTTC	CASSFRGSAGKDEQYF
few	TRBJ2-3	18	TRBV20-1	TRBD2	TGCAGTGCGCCGAGGCTCCTTAGCGGGAGGGCCAGCGCAGATACGCAGTATTTT	CSAPRLLSGRASADTQYF
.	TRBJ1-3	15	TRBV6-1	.	TGTGCCAGCAGCCGGAGGGGTAGAGGTGGAAACACCATATATTTT	CASSRRGRGGNTIYF
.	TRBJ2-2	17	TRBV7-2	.	TGTGCCAGCAGCTTAATCGGCGGAGGGCTAATGACCGGGGAGCTGTTTTTT	CASSLIGGGLMTGELFF
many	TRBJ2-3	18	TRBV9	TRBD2	TGTGCCAGCAGCGTAGATGGACTAGCGACATCTCGGGGAGATACGCAGTATTTT	CASSVDGLATSRGDTQYF
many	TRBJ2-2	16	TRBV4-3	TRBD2	TGCGCCAGCAGCCTGGGACTAGCGGATGGGGGCGGGGAGCTGTTTTTT	CASSLGLADGGGELFF
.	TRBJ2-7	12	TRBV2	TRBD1	TGTGCCATCCGGACAGGCTCCTACGAGCAGTACTTC	CAIRTGSYEQYF
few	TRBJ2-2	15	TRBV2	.	TGTGCCAGCATGTATGACCGGACCTCGACCGGGGAGCTGTTTTTT	CASMYDRTSTGELFF
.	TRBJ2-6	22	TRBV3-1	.	TGTGCCAGCACTCCGGACAGGGGATCGAGGAGCGGGAGCAGCTCTGGGGCCAACGTCCTGACTTTC	CASTPDRGSRSGSSSGANVLTF
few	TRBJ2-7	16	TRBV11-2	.	TGTGCCAGCAGCTCGGAGGCCTACCAGCTCTCCTACGAGCAGTACTTC	CASSSEAYQLSYEQYF
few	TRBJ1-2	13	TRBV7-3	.	TGTGCCAGCAGCATACAGGGAGCCCATGGCTACACCTTC	CASSIQGAHGYTF
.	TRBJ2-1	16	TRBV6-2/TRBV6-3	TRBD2	TGTGCCAGCATCAAAGACGGACTAGCGGGAGTAGGTGAGCAGTTCTTC	CASIKDGLAGVGEQFF
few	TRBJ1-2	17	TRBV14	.	TGTGCCAGCAGCCAAGATGTTCCGGGCGTGCTGTACTATGGCTACACCTTC	CASSQDVPGVLYYGYTF
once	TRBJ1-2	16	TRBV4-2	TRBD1	TGTGCCAGCAGCCAAGATCGAGGGGGCAAGGGCTATGGCTACACCTTC	CASSQDRGGKGYGYTF
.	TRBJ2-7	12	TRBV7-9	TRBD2	TGTGCCAGCAGCCCGGGAGGGCGGGAGCAGTACTTC	CASSPGGREQYF
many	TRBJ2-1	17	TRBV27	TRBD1	TGTGCCAGCAGTCTCTCGCGGACAGGAGCCTCCTACAATGAGCAGTTCTTC	CASSLSRTGASYNEQFF
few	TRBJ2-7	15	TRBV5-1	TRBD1	TGCGCCAGCAGCTTGAAGGCAGGGGGTTCCCACGAGCAGTACTTC	CASSLKAGGSHEQYF
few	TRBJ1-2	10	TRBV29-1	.	TGCAGCGTTGGACAGAATGGCTACACCTTC	CSVGQNGYTF
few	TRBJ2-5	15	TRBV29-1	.	TGCAGCGTTGAACCCCGGGACACTGGGCGCGAGACCCAGTACTTC	CSVEPRDTGRETQYF
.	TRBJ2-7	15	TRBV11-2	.	TGTGCCAGCAGCTGGGGGGACCGGGCCTACTACGAGCAGTACTTC	CASSWGDRAYYEQYF
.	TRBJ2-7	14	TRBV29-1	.	TGCAGCGTTGCCCTAGGCGGAGGGCCCGCCGAGCAGTACTTC	CSVALGGGPAEQYF
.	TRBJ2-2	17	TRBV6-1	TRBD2	TGTGCCAGCAGTCCTGGACTAGCGGGGGGAGACACCGGGGAGCTGTTTTTT	CASSPGLAGGDTGELFF
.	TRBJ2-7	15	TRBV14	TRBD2	TGTGCCAGCAGCCGGACTAGCGGGAGGGCCCACGAGCAGTACTTC	CASSRTSGRAHEQYF
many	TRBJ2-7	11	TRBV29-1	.	TGCAGCGTTGGCTCCTCACAAGAGCAGTACTTC	CSVGSSQEQYF
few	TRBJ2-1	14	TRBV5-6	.	TGTGCCAGCAGCCGTGTGACAGGTTACAATGAGCAGTTCTTC	CASSRVTGYNEQFF
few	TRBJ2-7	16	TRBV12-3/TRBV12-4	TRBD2	TGTGCCAGCAGTTCGGGACTAGCGGGAGGGCTTAATAAGCAGTACTTC	CASSSGLAGGLNKQYF
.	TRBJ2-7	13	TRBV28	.	TGTGCCAGCAGACGATCCGCCTCCTACGAGCAGTACTTC	CASRRSASYEQYF
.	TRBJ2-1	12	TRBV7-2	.	TGTGCCAGCAGCCCGGAGAGCCGGGAGCAGTTCTTC	CASSPESREQFF
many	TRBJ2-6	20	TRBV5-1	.	TGCGCCAGCAGCTTGAGGGCTCAGGGCGTCGCTCTCTCTGGGGCCAACGTCCTGACTTTC	CASSLRAQGVALSGANVLTF
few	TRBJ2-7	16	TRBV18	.	TGTGCCAGCTCACCAGGGGGACAAGTGCTCGCCTACGAGCAGTACTTC	CASSPGGQVLAYEQYF
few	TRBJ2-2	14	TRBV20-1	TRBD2	TGCAGTGCTACAGGCGGGAGGGCCCACGGGGAGCTGTTTTTT	CSATGGRAHGELFF
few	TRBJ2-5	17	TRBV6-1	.	TGTGCCAGCATAAAAACGGGTCTGGGGCCGCGAGGAGAGACCCAGTACTTC	CASIKTGLGPRGETQYF
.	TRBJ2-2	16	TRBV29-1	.	TGCAGCGTTGAGTCCCGACAGGTTGGGGGCACCGGGGAGCTGTTTTTT	CSVESRQVGGTGELFF
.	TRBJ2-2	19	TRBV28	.	TGTGCCAGCAGTTTTTCCCCGAGGCGTGCCCGTCCGAACACCGGGGAGCTGTTTTTT	CASSFSPRRARPNTGELFF
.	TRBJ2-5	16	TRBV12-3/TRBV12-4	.	TGTGCCAGCAGTTTCTCTTCGGGGGCGGGGGAAGAGACCCAGTACTTC	CASSFSSGAGEETQYF
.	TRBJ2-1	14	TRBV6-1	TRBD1	TGTGCCAGCAGACAGGGACAGGGGAACAATGAGCAGTTCTTC	CASRQGQGNNEQFF
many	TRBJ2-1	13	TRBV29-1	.	TGCAGCATTCTGGGAGCCCCCTACAATGAGCAGTTCTTC	CSILGAPYNEQFF
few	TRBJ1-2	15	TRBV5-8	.	TGTGCCAGCAGCTCCTACAGGGCCCCCTTCTATGGCTACACCTTC	CASSSYRAPFYGYTF
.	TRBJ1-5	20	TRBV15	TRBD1	TGTGCCACCAGCAAGGCGGGTTGGGGACAGGTGATCTTTAGCAATCAGCCCCAGCATTTT	CATSKAGWGQVIFSNQPQHF
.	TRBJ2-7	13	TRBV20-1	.	TGCAGTGCTAGCTTCCCTAGTGTACGCAAGCAGTACTTC	CSASFPSVRKQYF
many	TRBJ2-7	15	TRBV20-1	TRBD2	TGCAGTGCTCGCAGGACTAGCGGGTATTCCTACGAGCAGTACTTC	CSARRTSGYSYEQYF
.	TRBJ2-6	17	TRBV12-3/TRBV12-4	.	TGTGCCAGCAGTTTGACTCACGGGGTTCCTGGGGCCAACGTCCTGACTTTC	CASSLTHGVPGANVLTF
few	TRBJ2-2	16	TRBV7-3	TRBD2	TGTGCCAGCAGCTTAGGGCTAGCGGGAGGCCCCGGGGAGCTGTTTTTT	CASSLGLAGGPGELFF